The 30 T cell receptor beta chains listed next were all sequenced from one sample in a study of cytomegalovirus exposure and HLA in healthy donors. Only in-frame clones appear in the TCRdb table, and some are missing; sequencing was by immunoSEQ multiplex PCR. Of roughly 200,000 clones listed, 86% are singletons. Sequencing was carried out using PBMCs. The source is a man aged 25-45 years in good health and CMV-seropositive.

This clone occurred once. The CDR3 sequence: CASSMQGSHYEQYF. For the CDR3, the DNA is TGTGCCAGTAGTATGCAGGGCTCCCACTACGAGCAGTACTTC. The chain uses TRBV19 and TRBJ2-7; D is possibly TRBD1 (5 bases). The germline V gene encodes CDR1 LNHDA and CDR2 SQIVND (reference sequence). The CDR3 covers 14 residues. The V gene lost 3 bases and the J gene lost 3 bases, with 12 bases spanning the gap.

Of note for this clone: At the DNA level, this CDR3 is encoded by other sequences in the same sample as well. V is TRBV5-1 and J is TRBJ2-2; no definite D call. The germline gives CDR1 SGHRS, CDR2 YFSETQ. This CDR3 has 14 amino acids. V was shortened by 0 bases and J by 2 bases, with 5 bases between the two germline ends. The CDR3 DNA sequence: TGCGCCAGCAGCTTGGGACAAAACACCGGGGAGCTGTTTTTT. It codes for CASSLGQNTGELFF. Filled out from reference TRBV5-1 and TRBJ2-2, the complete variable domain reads KAGVTQTPRYLIKTRGQQVTLSCSPISGHRSVSWYQQTPGQGLQFLFEYFSETQRNKGNFPGRFSGRQFSNSRSEMNVSTLELGDSALYLCASSLGQNTGELFFGEGSRLTVL.

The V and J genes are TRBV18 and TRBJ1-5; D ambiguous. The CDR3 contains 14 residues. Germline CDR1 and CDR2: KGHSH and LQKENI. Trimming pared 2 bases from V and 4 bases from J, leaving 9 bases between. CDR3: CASSPGLGNQPQHF. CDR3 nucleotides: TGTGCCAGCTCACCAGGGCTGGGAAATCAGCCCCAGCATTTT.

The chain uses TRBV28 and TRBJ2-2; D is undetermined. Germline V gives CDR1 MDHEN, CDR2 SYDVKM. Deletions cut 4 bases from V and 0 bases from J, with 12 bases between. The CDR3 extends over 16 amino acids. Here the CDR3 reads CASSSPTPPNTGELFF. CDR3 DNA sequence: TGTGCCAGCAGTTCCCCGACGCCACCGAACACCGGGGAGCTGTTTTTT.

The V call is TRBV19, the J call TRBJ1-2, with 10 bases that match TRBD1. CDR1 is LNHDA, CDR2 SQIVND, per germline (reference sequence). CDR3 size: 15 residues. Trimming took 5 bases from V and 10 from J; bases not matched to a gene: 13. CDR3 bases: TGTGCCAGTAGTGGGAGGCTGACAGGGGGCATTGACTACACCTTC. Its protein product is CASSGRLTGGIDYTF.

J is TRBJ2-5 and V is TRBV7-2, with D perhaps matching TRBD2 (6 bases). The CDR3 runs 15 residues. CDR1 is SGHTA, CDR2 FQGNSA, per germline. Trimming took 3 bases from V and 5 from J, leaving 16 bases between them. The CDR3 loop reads CASSFVSGLAETQYF. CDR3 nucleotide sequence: TGTGCCAGCAGCTTCGTTTCGGGGCTAGCGGAGACCCAGTACTTC. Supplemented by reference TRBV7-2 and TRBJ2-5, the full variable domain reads GAGVSQSPSNKVTEKGKDVELRCDPISGHTALYWYRQSLGQGLEFLIYFQGNSAPDKSGLPSDRFSAERTGGSVSTLTIQRTQQEDSAVYLCASSFVSGLAETQYFGPGTRLLVL.

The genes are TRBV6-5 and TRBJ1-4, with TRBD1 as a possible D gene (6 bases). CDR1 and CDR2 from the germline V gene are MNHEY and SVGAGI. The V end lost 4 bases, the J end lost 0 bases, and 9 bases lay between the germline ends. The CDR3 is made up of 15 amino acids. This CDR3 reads CASSSDRATNEKLFF. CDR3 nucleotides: TGTGCCAGCAGTTCGGACAGAGCAACTAATGAAAAACTGTTTTTT.

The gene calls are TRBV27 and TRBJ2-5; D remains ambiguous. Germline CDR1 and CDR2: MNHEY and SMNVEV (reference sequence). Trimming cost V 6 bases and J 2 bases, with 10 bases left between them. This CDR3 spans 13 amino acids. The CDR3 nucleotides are TGTGCCAGCAGAGGGCTGGAGCAAGAGACCCAGTACTTC. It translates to CASRGLEQETQYF.

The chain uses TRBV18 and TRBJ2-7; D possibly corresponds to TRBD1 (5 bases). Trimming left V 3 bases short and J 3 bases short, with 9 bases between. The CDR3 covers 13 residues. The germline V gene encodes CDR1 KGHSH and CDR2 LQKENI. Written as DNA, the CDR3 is TGTGCCAGCTCACCTACGGACATCTACGAGCAGTACTTC. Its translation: CASSPTDIYEQYF.

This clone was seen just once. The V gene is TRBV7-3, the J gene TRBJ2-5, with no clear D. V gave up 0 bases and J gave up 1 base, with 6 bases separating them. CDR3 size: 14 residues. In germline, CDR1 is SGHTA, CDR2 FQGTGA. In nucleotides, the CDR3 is TGTGCCAGCAGCTTAACCGGCAGCCAAGAGACCCAGTACTTC. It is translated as CASSLTGSQETQYF.

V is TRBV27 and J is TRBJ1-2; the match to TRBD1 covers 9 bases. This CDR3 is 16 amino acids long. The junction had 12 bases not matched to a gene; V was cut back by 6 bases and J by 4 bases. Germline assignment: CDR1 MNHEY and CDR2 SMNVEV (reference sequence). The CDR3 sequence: CASSATGGGPSYGYTF. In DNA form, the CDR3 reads TGTGCCAGCAGCGCGACAGGGGGTGGGCCCTCCTATGGCTACACCTTC.

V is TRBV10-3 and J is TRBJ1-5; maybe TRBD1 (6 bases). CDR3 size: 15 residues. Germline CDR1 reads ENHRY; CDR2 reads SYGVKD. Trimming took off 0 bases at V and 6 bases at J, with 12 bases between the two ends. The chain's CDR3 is CAISESWGQGQPQHF. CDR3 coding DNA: TGTGCCATCAGTGAGTCTTGGGGGCAGGGTCAGCCCCAGCATTTT.

CDR3 sequence (DNA): TGTGCCAGTCACGACCGGGACGGCTATCAGCCCCAGCATTTT. This translates into CASHDRDGYQPQHF. The rearrangement joins TRBV19 to TRBJ1-5, with D possibly matching TRBD1 (5 bases). The CDR3 is 14 amino acids. CDR1 is LNHDA and CDR2 is SQIVND in the germline V gene (reference sequence). V lost 8 bases and J lost 5, with 16 bases in between.

CDR3 coding DNA: TGTGCCAGCAGTGAAGGAGCGGCCGGGGAGCTGTTTTTT. This codes for CASSEGAAGELFF. V usage is TRBV2 and J usage is TRBJ2-2; D is perhaps TRBD2 (5 bases). The CDR3 consists of 13 residues. Germline V gene data show CDR1 as SNHLY and CDR2 as FYNNEI. V dropped 1 base and J dropped 6 bases, with 6 bases sitting between them.

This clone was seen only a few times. CDR3 sequence reads: CASSPPGTGPYEQYF. CDR3 nucleotides: TGTGCCAGCTCACCCCCTGGGACAGGACCCTACGAGCAGTACTTC. The chain employs TRBV18 and TRBJ2-7; 8 positions agree with TRBD1. Germline V lookup: CDR1 KGHSH, CDR2 LQKENI. The V and J ends lost 3 bases and 2 bases, in that order; junction bases with no gene match: 6. This CDR3 has 15 amino acids.

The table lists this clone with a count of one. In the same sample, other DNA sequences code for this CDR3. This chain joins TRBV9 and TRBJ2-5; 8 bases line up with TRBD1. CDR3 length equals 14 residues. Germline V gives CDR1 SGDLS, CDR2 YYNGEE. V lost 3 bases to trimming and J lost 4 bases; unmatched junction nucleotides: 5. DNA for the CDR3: TGTGCCAGCAGCGCAGGGGGCGCCGGAGAGACCCAGTACTTC. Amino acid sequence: CASSAGGAGETQYF. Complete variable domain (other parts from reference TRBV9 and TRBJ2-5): DSGVTQTPKHLITATGQRVTLRCSPRSGDLSVYWYQQSLDQGLQFLIQYYNGEERAKGNILERFSAQQFPDLHSELNLSSLELGDSALYFCASSAGGAGETQYFGPGTRLLVL.

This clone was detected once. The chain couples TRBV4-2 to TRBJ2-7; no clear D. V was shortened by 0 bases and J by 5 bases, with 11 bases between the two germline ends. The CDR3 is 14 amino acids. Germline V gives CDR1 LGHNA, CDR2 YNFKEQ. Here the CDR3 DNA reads TGTGCCAGCAGCCAAGAATCGAGGTTCCACGAGCAGTACTTC. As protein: CASSQESRFHEQYF.

CDR3 nucleotides: TGTGCCACCAGCACAGGGACTAACTATGGCTACACCTTC. It codes for CATSTGTNYGYTF. This chain connects TRBV15 to TRBJ1-2, with D maybe TRBD1 (5 bases). CDR1 is LNHNV and CDR2 is YYDKDF in the germline V gene (reference sequence). The V end was cut by 4 bases, the J end by 0 bases, with 6 bases between. The CDR3 is 13 residues long.

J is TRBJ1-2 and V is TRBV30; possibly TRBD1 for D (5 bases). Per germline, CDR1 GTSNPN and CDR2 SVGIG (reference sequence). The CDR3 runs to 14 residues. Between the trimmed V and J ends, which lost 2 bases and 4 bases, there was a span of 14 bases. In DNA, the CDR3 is TGTGCCTGGAGTCCGGGAGGGGACTTCTATGGCTACACCTTC. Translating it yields CAWSPGGDFYGYTF.

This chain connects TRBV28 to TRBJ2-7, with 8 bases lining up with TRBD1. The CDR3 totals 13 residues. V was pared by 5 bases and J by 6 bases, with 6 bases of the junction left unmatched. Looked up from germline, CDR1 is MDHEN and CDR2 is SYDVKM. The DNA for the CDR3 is TGTGCCAGCAGTCCCAGGGGGCCTTTCGAGCAGTACTTC. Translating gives CASSPRGPFEQYF.

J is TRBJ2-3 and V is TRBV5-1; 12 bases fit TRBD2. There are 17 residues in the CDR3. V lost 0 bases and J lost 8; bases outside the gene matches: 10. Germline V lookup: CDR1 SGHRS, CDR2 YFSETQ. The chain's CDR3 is CASSLGAGTSGFGTQYF. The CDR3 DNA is TGCGCCAGCAGCTTGGGGGCCGGGACTAGCGGGTTTGGTACGCAGTATTTT.

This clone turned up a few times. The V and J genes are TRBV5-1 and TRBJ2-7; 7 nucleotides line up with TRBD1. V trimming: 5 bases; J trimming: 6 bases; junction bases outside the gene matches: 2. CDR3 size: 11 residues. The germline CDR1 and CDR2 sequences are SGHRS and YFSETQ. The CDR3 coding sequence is TGCGCCAGCAGATCAGGGGGCGAGCAGTACTTC. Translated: CASRSGGEQYF.

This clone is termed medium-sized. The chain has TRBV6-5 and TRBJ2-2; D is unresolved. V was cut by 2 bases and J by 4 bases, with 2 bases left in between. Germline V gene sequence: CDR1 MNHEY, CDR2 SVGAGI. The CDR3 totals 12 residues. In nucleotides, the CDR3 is TGTGCCAGCAGTTACCCCACCGGGGAGCTGTTTTTT. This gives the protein CASSYPTGELFF.

CDR3 DNA sequence: TGTGCCAGCTCACGCCATCCAGGGGAGGGGTACAATGAGCAGTTCTTC. Residues: CASSRHPGEGYNEQFF. The rearrangement uses TRBV18 and TRBJ2-1, with a tentative D call TRBD2 (7 bases). V lost 4 bases and J lost 4, with 17 bases in between. CDR1 is KGHSH, CDR2 LQKENI, per germline. The CDR3 runs to 16 residues.

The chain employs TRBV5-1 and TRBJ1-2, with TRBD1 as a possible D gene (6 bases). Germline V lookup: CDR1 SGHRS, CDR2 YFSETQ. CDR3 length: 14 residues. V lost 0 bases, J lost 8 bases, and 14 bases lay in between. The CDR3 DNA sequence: TGCGCCAGCAGCTTGGAGGACAGCCACATGGGCTACACCTTC. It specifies CASSLEDSHMGYTF.

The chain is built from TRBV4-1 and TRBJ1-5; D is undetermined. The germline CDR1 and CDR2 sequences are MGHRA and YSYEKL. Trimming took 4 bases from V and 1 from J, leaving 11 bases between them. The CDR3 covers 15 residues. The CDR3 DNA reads TGCGCCAGCAGCCCCGACGGAGGGAGCAATCAGCCCCAGCATTTT. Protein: CASSPDGGSNQPQHF.

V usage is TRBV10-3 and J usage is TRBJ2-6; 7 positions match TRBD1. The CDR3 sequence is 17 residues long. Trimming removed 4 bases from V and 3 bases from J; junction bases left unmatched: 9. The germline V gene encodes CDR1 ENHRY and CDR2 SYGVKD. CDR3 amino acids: CAISAQQGYGGANVLTF. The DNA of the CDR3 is TGTGCCATCAGTGCGCAACAGGGGTACGGTGGGGCCAACGTCCTGACTTTC.

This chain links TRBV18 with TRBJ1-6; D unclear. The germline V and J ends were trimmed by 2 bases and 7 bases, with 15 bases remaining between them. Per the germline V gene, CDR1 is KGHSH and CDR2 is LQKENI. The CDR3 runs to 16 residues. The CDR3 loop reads CASSPILLGKNSPLHF. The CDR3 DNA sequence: TGTGCCAGCTCACCAATCTTGCTGGGGAAAAATTCACCCCTCCACTTT.

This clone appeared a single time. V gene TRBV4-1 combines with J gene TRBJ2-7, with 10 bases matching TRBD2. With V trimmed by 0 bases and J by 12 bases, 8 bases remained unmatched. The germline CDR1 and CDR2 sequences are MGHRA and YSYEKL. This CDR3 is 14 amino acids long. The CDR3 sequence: CASSQDGLAGVVYF. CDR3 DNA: TGCGCCAGCAGCCAAGATGGCCTAGCGGGAGTGGTGTACTTC.

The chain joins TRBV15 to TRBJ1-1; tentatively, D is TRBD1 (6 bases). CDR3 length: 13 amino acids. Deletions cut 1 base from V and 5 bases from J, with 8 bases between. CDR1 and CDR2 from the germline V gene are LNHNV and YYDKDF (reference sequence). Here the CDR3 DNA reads TGTGCCACCAGCAGAGGGAGGGGGACTGAAGCTTTCTTT. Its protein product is CATSRGRGTEAFF.